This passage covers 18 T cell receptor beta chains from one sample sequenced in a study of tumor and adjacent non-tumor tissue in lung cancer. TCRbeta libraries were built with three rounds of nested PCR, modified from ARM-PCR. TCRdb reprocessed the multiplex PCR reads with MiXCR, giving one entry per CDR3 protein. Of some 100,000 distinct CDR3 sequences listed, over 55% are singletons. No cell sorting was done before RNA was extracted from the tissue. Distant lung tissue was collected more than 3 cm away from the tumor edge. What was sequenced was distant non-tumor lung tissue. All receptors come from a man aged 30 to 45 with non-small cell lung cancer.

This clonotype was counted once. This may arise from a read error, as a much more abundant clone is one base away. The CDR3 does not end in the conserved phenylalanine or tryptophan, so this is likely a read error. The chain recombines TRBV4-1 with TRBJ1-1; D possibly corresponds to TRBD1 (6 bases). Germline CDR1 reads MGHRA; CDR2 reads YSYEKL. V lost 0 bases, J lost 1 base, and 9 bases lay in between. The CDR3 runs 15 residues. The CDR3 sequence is CASSQDLGANTEAFL. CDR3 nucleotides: TGCGCCAGCAGCCAAGATCTGGGGGCGAACACTGAAGCTTTCTTA.

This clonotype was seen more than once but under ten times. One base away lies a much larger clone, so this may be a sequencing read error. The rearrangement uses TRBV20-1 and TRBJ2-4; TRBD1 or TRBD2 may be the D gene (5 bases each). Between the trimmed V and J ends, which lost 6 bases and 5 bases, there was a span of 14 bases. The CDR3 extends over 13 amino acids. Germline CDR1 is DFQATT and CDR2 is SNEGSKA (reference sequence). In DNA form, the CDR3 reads TGCAGTGCCCCCCGGGGCGATCAAAACATTCAGTACTTC. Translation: CSAPRGDQNIQYF.

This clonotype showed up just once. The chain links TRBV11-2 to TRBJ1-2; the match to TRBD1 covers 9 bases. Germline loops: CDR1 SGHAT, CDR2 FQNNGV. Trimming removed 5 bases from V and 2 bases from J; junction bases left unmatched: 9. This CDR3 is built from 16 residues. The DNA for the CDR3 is TGTGCCAGCAGCGTGGGACAGGGTTTGAAAAACTATGGCTACACCTTC. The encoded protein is CASSVGQGLKNYGYTF.

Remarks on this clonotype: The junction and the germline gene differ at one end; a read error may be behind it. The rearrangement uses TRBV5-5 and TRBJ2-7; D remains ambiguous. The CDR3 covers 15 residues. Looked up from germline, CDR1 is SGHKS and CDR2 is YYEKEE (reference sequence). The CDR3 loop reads CASSLGSYSSHEQYF. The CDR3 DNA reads TGTGCCAGCAGCTTGGGTTCATACAGCTCCCACGAGCAGTACTTC. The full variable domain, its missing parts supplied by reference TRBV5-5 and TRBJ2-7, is DAGVTQSPTHLIKTRGQQVTLRCSPISGHKSVSWYQQVLGQGPQFIFQYYEKEERGRGNFPDRFSARQFPNYSSELNVNALLLGDSALYLCASSLGSYSSHEQYFGPGTRLTVT.

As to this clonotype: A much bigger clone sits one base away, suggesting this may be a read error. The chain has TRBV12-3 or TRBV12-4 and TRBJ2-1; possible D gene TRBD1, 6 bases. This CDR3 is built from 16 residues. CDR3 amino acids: CANSFSPTGPYNEQFF. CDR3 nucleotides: TGTGCCAACAGTTTTAGCCCGACAGGACCCTACAATGAGCAGTTCTTC.

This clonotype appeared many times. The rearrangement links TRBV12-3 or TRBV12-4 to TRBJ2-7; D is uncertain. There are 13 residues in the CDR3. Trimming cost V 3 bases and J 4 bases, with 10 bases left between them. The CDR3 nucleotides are TGTGCCAGCAGTTTGGATTTGGTGTACGAGCAGTACTTC. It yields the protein CASSLDLVYEQYF.

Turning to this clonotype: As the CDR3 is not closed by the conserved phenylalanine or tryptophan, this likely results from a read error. DNA for the CDR3: TGTGCCAGCAGCTTAGACAGGGAGGGTGAGCAGTTCCTT. It codes for CASSLDREGEQFL. The J gene is TRBJ2-1, the V gene TRBV11-2, with 7 nucleotides matching TRBD2. The germline V gene has CDR1 SGHAT and CDR2 FQNNGV. The CDR3 extends over 13 amino acids. J was trimmed by 9 bases and V by 0 bases; bases with no gene match: 2.

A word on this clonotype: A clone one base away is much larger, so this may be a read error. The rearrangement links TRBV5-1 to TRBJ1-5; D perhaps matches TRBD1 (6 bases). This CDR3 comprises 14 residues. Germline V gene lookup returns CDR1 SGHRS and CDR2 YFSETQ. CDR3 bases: TGCACCAGCAGCCCCGGGACATCAGATCAGCCCCAGCATTTT. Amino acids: CTSSPGTSDQPQHF.

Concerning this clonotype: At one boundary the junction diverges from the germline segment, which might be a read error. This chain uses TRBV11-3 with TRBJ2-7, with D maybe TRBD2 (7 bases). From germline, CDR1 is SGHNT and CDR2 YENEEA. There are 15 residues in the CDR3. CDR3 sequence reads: CAISLGGGETYGQYF. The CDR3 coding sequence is TGTGCCATCAGCTTAGGGGGGGGTGAAACCTACGGGCAGTACTTC.

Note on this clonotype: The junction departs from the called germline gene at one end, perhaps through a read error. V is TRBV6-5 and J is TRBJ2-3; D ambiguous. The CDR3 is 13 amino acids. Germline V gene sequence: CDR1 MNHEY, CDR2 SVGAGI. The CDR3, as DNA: TGTACCAGCATCGACACCTCCGGAGATACACAGTATTTT. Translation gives CTSIDTSGDTQYF.

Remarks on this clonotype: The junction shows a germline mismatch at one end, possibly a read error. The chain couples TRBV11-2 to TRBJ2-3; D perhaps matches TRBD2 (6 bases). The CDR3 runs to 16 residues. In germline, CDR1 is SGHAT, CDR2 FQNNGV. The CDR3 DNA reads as TGTACCAGCAGCTTAGATGCGGGATGCGGCGCAGATACGCAGTATTTT. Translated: CTSSLDAGCGADTQYF.

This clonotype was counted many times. The CDR3 is CASSSGPQGLSYEQYF. The CDR3 DNA reads as TGTGCCAGCAGTTCAGGCCCGCAGGGGCTCTCCTACGAGCAGTACTTC. V gene TRBV12-3 or TRBV12-4 combines with J gene TRBJ2-7, with D tentatively TRBD1 (6 bases). With 4 bases removed from V and 0 bases from J, the gap between germline ends came to 16 bases. CDR3 size: 16 residues.

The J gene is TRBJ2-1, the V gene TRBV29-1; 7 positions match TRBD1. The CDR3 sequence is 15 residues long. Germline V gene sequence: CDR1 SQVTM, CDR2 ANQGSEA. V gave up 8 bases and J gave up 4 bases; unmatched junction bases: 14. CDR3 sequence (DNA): TGCAGCTTTGGAGATCCGGGACAGATTTACAATGAGCAGTTCTTC. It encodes CSFGDPGQIYNEQFF.

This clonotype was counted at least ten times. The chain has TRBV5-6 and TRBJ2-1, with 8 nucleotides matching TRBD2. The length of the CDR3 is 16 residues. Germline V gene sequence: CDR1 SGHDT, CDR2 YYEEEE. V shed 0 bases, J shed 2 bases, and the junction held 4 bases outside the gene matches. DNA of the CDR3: TGTGCCAGCAGCTTGGTGGGCGGGGGGCCCTACAATGAGCAGTTCTTC. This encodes CASSLVGGGPYNEQFF.

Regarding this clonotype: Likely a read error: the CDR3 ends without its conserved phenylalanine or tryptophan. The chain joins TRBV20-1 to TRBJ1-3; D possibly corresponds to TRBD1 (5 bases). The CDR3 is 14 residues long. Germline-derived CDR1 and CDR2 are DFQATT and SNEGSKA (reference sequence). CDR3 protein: CGARLRDSRSTIYS. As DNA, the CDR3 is TGCGGTGCTAGACTCCGGGACTCAAGAAGCACCATATATTCT.

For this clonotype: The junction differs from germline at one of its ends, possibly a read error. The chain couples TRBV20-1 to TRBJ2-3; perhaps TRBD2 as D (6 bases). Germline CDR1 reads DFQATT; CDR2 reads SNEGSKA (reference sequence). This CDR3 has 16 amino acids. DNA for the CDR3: TGCAGTGCTAGAGGTAAGGTAGCGGTTAAGTCAGATGCGCAGTATTTT. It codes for CSARGKVAVKSDAQYF.

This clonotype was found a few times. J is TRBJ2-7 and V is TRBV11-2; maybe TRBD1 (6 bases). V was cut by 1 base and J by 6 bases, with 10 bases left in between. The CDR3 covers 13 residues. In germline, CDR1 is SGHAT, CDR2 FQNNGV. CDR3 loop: CASSLARGSEQYF. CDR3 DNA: TGTGCCAGCAGCTTAGCCAGGGGCAGCGAGCAGTACTTC.

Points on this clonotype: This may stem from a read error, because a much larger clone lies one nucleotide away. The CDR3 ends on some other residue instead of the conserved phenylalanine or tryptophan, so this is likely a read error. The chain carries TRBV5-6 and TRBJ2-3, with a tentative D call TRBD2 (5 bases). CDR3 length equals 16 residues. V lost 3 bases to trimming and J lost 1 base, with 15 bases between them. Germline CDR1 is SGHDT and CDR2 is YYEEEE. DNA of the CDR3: TGTGCCAGCAGCTGGACGGGGAGCGGCGGCACAGATACGCAGTATATT. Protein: CASSWTGSGGTDTQYI.